Following are 31 T cell receptor beta chains from one sample sequenced in a study of T cell responses to AZD1222 COVID-19 vaccine. Measured with immunoSEQ multiplex PCR; TCRdb has only the in-frame clones, and not every one. Of around 120,000 clones listed, around 92% were seen once; the top ten hold 11% to 15%. The sample consisted of peripheral blood, taken on day 0 of AZD1222 vaccination. These receptors came from an adult in good health.

The genes are TRBV14 and TRBJ1-2; 7 bases match TRBD1. J gave up 3 bases and V 1 base, and 2 bases lay outside the gene matches. The length of the CDR3 is 14 residues. Germline V CDR1 and CDR2: SGHDN, FVKESK. CDR3 amino acids: CASSQGGGYYGYTF. As DNA, the CDR3 is TGTGCCAGCAGCCAAGGAGGGGGCTACTATGGCTACACCTTC.

The rearrangement links TRBV20-1 to TRBJ1-5, with 7 bases aligning to TRBD1. Germline assignment: CDR1 DFQATT and CDR2 SNEGSKA (reference sequence). This CDR3 has 13 amino acids. After removal of 3 bases from V and 7 bases from J, the junction contained 6 bases not matched to a gene. The CDR3 sequence: CSASGTDSQPQHF. The CDR3 coding sequence is TGCAGTGCTAGTGGGACAGATAGCCAGCCCCAGCATTTT.

The chain joins TRBV10-2 to TRBJ1-5; maybe TRBD1 (6 bases). Germline values: CDR1 WSHSY, CDR2 SAAADI. This CDR3 comprises 11 residues. V gave up 6 bases and J gave up 13 bases, with 13 bases separating them. CDR3 loop: CASRGGQSQHF. CDR3 coding DNA: TGCGCCAGCAGGGGAGGACAGAGTCAGCATTTT.

The chain joins TRBV9 to TRBJ1-1, with D perhaps matching TRBD1 (5 bases). The V and J ends lost 2 bases and 7 bases respectively, with 15 bases between them. CDR3 length: 14 amino acids. The germline V gene has CDR1 SGDLS and CDR2 YYNGEE. The CDR3 loop reads CASSVSGDNFEAFF. The CDR3 DNA reads as TGTGCCAGCAGCGTTTCGGGGGATAACTTTGAAGCTTTCTTT.

The chain joins TRBV5-1 to TRBJ1-2; unclear D gene. Germline CDR1 reads SGHRS; CDR2 reads YFSETQ. The CDR3 length is 15 residues. V was trimmed by 1 base and J by 0 bases, leaving 10 bases between them. The CDR3 loop is CASSLTDPANYGYTF. CDR3 in DNA: TGCGCCAGCAGCTTGACAGATCCTGCTAACTATGGCTACACCTTC.

This chain connects TRBV7-9 to TRBJ1-5; D unclear. Germline values: CDR1 SEHNR, CDR2 FQNEAQ (reference sequence). CDR3 length: 16 residues. The ends were cut back, 0 bases at V and 0 bases at J, with 9 bases in the middle. The CDR3 nucleotides are TGTGCCAGCAGCTTAGCAGGTTCCAGTAGCAATCAGCCCCAGCATTTT. Translating gives CASSLAGSSSNQPQHF.

The rearrangement uses TRBV10-1 and TRBJ2-1, with a possible D match to TRBD1 (7 bases). The CDR3 is 13 amino acids. Trimming shortened V by 8 bases and J by 7 bases, and 15 bases separated the two germline ends. Looked up from germline, CDR1 is WNHNN and CDR2 is SYGVQD (reference sequence). The CDR3, as DNA: TGCGCCAGCCAGTCAGGGGGGTCGAATGAGCAGTTCTTC. This gives the protein CASQSGGSNEQFF.

The chain combines TRBV7-2 with TRBJ1-6; D gene unclear. This CDR3 has 16 residues. CDR1 and CDR2 (germline): SGHTA, FQGNSA. Trimming pared 5 bases from V and 10 bases from J, leaving 21 bases between. CDR3 region: CASSTPLKSLRSPLHF. The CDR3 DNA reads TGTGCCAGCAGCACCCCCCTTAAGAGTTTGCGATCACCCCTCCACTTT. Variable domain in full (rest from reference TRBV7-2 and TRBJ1-6): GAGVSQSPSNKVTEKGKDVELRCDPISGHTALYWYRQSLGQGLEFLIYFQGNSAPDKSGLPSDRFSAERTGGSVSTLTIQRTQQEDSAVYLCASSTPLKSLRSPLHFGNGTRLTVT.

This sequence joins TRBV24-1 and TRBJ2-5, with D perhaps matching TRBD1 (6 bases). In germline, CDR1 is KGHDR, CDR2 SFDVKD. CDR3 length equals 18 residues. Trimming removed 4 bases at V and 3 bases at J, with 23 bases between. The CDR3 sequence is CATSDPSSSQGRKETQYF. CDR3 in DNA: TGTGCCACCAGTGACCCCTCATCCTCACAGGGACGGAAAGAGACCCAGTACTTC.

The chain employs TRBV6-2 or TRBV6-3 and TRBJ1-4; D is unclear. The germline V gene has CDR1 MNHEY and CDR2 SVGEGT. The CDR3 sequence is 14 residues long. Trimming took off 5 bases at V and 5 bases at J, with 12 bases between the two ends. CDR3 in DNA: TGTGCCAGCAGTAGGTTGGGAACAAATGAAAAACTGTTTTTT. Its translation: CASSRLGTNEKLFF.

The V gene is TRBV3-1 (or the pseudogene TRBV3-2), the J gene TRBJ2-5, with TRBD2 matching 7 bases. The CDR3 contains 13 residues. Per germline, CDR1 LGHDT and CDR2 YNNKEL (reference sequence). Unmatched junction bases numbered 4, after V lost 4 bases and J lost 5 bases. CDR3 nucleotide sequence: TGTGCCAGCAGCCCTTCCGGGGGGGAGACCCAGTACTTC. It is translated as CASSPSGGETQYF.

This rearrangement joins TRBV20-1 to TRBJ2-1; 7 bases align to TRBD2. The CDR3 contains 14 residues. Trimming removed 3 bases from V and 3 bases from J; junction bases left unmatched: 5. The V gene's germline CDR1 is DFQATT and CDR2 SNEGSKA (reference sequence). The CDR3, as DNA: TGCAGTGCTAGTGAGGCTAGCGGCTACAATGAGCAGTTCTTC. It encodes CSASEASGYNEQFF.

The rearrangement links TRBV6-6 to TRBJ2-7; 9 nucleotides line up with TRBD2. The trim removed 5 bases at V and 5 bases at J, leaving 25 bases unmatched. Germline lookup yields CDR1 MNHNY and CDR2 SVGAGI (reference sequence). This CDR3 has 20 amino acids. This chain's CDR3 is CASSQRGSGRFGPRLDEQYF. CDR3 bases: TGTGCCAGCAGTCAACGGGGTAGCGGGAGATTTGGGCCCCGATTGGACGAGCAGTACTTC.

In DNA, the CDR3 is TGTGCCAGCAGTTCCCGGACAGGCTTGAACACTGAAGCTTTCTTT. It yields the protein CASSSRTGLNTEAFF. The V and J genes are TRBV28 and TRBJ1-1, with TRBD1 matching over 7 bases. The CDR3 has 15 residues. J was trimmed by 0 bases and V by 4 bases; bases with no gene match: 5. From germline, CDR1 is MDHEN and CDR2 SYDVKM.

The chain combines TRBV5-1 with TRBJ1-6; 9 bases fit TRBD1. V shed 4 bases and J 9 bases; nucleotides not matched to a gene: 8. CDR3 length equals 15 residues. Germline assignment: CDR1 SGHRS and CDR2 YFSETQ. CDR3 residues: CASSPLTGGVSPLHF. The DNA for the CDR3 is TGCGCCAGCAGCCCTTTGACAGGGGGGGTTTCACCCCTCCACTTT.

CDR3 DNA: TGTGCCAGCAGCTTAGTAGGAGGGGCGGTGCGGGGTGAGCAGTTCTTC. The encoded protein is CASSLVGGAVRGEQFF. The chain recombines TRBV7-2 with TRBJ2-1; possibly TRBD2 for D (6 bases). The CDR3 runs 16 residues. Germline V gives CDR1 SGHTA, CDR2 FQGNSA. V was trimmed by 1 base and J by 9 bases, leaving 19 bases between them. The variable domain in full, with the rest retrieved from reference TRBV7-2 and TRBJ2-1, is GAGVSQSPSNKVTEKGKDVELRCDPISGHTALYWYRQSLGQGLEFLIYFQGNSAPDKSGLPSDRFSAERTGGSVSTLTIQRTQQEDSAVYLCASSLVGGAVRGEQFFGPGTRLTVL.

The chain employs TRBV15 and TRBJ1-1, with D perhaps matching TRBD1 (6 bases). With 4 bases removed from V and 4 bases from J, the gap between germline ends came to 16 bases. Germline values: CDR1 LNHNV, CDR2 YYDKDF (reference sequence). The CDR3 is 15 amino acids. CDR3 sequence: CATSTSDSLGTEAFF. The CDR3 nucleotides are TGTGCCACCAGCACCTCGGACAGCCTTGGCACTGAAGCTTTCTTT.

The chain uses TRBV7-6 and TRBJ2-2, with 7 bases fitting TRBD1. The V gene end was trimmed by 2 bases and the J gene end by 0 bases; junction bases not matched to a gene: 3. Germline CDR1 reads SGHVS; CDR2 reads FNYEAQ. This CDR3 is 16 amino acids long. CDR3 sequence: CASSLSTGSNTGELFF. CDR3 sequence (DNA): TGTGCCAGCAGCTTATCGACAGGGTCGAACACCGGGGAGCTGTTTTTT.

The chain joins TRBV4-3 to TRBJ2-1; 10 bases agree with TRBD2. CDR3 length: 19 residues. CDR1 is LGHNA and CDR2 is YSLEER in the germline V gene. With 0 bases clipped from V and 7 bases from J, the junction kept 15 bases outside the gene matches. CDR3 sequence (DNA): TGCGCCAGCAGCCAAGATCGGGGAGCGGGAGGGCCCCGGTTGAATGAGCAGTTCTTC. Translated: CASSQDRGAGGPRLNEQFF.

This chain connects TRBV2 to TRBJ1-1; 12 nucleotides line up with TRBD1. The germline gives CDR1 SNHLY, CDR2 FYNNEI. V gave up 4 bases and J gave up 3 bases; unmatched junction bases: 6. The CDR3 covers 16 residues. The CDR3 bases are TGTGCCAGCAGTGGCTCCCGGGACAGGGGGCACACTGAAGCTTTCTTT. Its protein is CASSGSRDRGHTEAFF. The full variable domain, with the rest looked up from reference TRBV2 and TRBJ1-1, is EPEVTQTPSHQVTQMGQEVILRCVPISNHLYFYWYRQILGQKVEFLVSFYNNEISEKSEIFDDQFSVERPDGSNFTLKIRSTKLEDSAMYFCASSGSRDRGHTEAFFGQGTRLTVV.

The chain combines TRBV4-2 with TRBJ1-4; the match to TRBD1 covers 7 bases. The germline CDR1 and CDR2 sequences are LGHNA and YNFKEQ. The CDR3 runs to 16 residues. Trimming took 0 bases from V and 2 from J; bases not matched to a gene: 3. CDR3 residues: CASSQEGTDTNEKLFF. In DNA form, the CDR3 reads TGTGCCAGCAGCCAAGAAGGGACAGATACTAATGAAAAACTGTTTTTT.

The chain links TRBV27 to TRBJ1-2; maybe TRBD1 (5 bases). The CDR3 consists of 16 residues. The germline gives CDR1 MNHEY, CDR2 SMNVEV (reference sequence). The V end was cut by 3 bases, the J end by 0 bases, with 14 bases between. CDR3 protein: CASSLTEDPANYGYTF. The CDR3 bases are TGTGCCAGCAGTTTGACAGAAGACCCAGCTAACTATGGCTACACCTTC.

This rearrangement joins TRBV7-8 to TRBJ2-2; 11 bases align to TRBD2. After removal of 7 bases from V and 5 bases from J, the junction contained 6 bases not matched to a gene. Germline V lookup: CDR1 SGHVS, CDR2 FQNEAQ. The CDR3 has 15 amino acids. The CDR3 region is CASTPTSGSTGELFF. CDR3 bases: TGTGCCAGCACCCCAACTAGCGGGAGTACCGGGGAGCTGTTTTTT.

V usage is TRBV19 and J usage is TRBJ2-2, with TRBD2 as a possible D gene (5 bases). Germline assignment: CDR1 LNHDA and CDR2 SQIVND (reference sequence). The CDR3 spans 14 residues. Between the trimmed V and J ends, which lost 7 bases and 0 bases, there was a span of 9 bases. CDR3 bases: TGTGCCAGTAAGGAGGCAGCGAACACCGGGGAGCTGTTTTTT. It yields the protein CASKEAANTGELFF.

The V gene is TRBV4-1, the J gene TRBJ1-5; TRBD1 might be the D (6 bases). The CDR3 extends over 17 amino acids. With 3 bases removed from V and 0 bases from J, the gap between germline ends came to 15 bases. Germline V lookup: CDR1 MGHRA, CDR2 YSYEKL. The CDR3 DNA sequence: TGCGCCAGCAGCCATATTGGACAGAGTGATAGCAATCAGCCCCAGCATTTT. It translates to CASSHIGQSDSNQPQHF.

The V call is TRBV7-2, the J call TRBJ1-1; D may be TRBD1 (6 bases). CDR3 size: 15 residues. Germline CDR1 and CDR2: SGHTA and FQGNSA. V lost 2 bases and J 5 bases, leaving 15 bases between the germline ends. The chain's CDR3 is CASSLSRGAVTEAFF. DNA of the CDR3: TGTGCCAGCAGCTTATCCCGGGGGGCGGTTACTGAAGCTTTCTTT.

This chain uses TRBV7-9 with TRBJ2-1, with a tentative D call TRBD2 (6 bases). V shed 5 bases and J shed 7 bases, with 21 bases lying between them. From germline, CDR1 is SEHNR and CDR2 FQNEAQ (reference sequence). The CDR3 runs 16 residues. The CDR3 DNA is TGTGCCAGCAGCCCGCCGGGGGTAGGTGGGGGGAATGAGCAGTTCTTC. Protein sequence: CASSPPGVGGGNEQFF.

This rearrangement joins TRBV10-2 to TRBJ1-1; D possibly corresponds to TRBD1 (5 bases). V lost 8 bases and J 9 bases, leaving 16 bases between the germline ends. Germline V gene lookup returns CDR1 WSHSY and CDR2 SAAADI. The CDR3 consists of 12 residues. The CDR3 protein is CASGDGLEKAFF. The CDR3 DNA is TGCGCCAGCGGGGACGGGTTGGAGAAAGCTTTCTTT.

V gene TRBV10-1 combines with J gene TRBJ2-3; D perhaps matches TRBD2 (5 bases). The CDR3 spans 12 residues. Trimming took 6 bases from V and 6 from J, leaving 10 bases between them. Germline V gives CDR1 WNHNN, CDR2 SYGVQD (reference sequence). CDR3 loop: CASSTGRDTQYF. The CDR3 DNA reads as TGCGCCAGCAGCACGGGAAGGGATACGCAGTATTTT.

The gene calls are TRBV4-1 and TRBJ2-1; TRBD2 aligns across 8 bases. Germline values: CDR1 MGHRA, CDR2 YSYEKL. This CDR3 contains 14 residues. V shed 1 base, J shed 7 bases, and the junction held 3 bases outside the gene matches. Here the CDR3 DNA reads TGCGCCAGCAGCCAAGCGGGGGGGCGGAATGAGCAGTTCTTC. As protein: CASSQAGGRNEQFF.

In DNA, the CDR3 is TGTGCCAGCAGCTTAGGAGGGTCTATAAGGGACTACACCTTC. Translation: CASSLGGSIRDYTF. This sequence joins TRBV7-2 and TRBJ1-2; D unresolved. The CDR3 runs to 14 residues. V was shortened by 1 base and J by 10 bases, with 16 bases between the two germline ends. The germline gives CDR1 SGHTA, CDR2 FQGNSA.